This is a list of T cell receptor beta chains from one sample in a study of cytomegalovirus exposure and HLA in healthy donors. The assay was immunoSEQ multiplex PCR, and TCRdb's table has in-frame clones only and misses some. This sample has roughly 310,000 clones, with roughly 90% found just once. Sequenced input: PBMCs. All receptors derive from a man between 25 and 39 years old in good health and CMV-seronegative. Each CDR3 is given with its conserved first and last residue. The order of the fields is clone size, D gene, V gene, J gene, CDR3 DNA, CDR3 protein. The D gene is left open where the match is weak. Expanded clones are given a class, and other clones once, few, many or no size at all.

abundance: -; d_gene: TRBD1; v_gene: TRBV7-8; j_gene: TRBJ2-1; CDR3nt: TGTGCCAGCAGCCCTACTGACAGGGGGTACAATGAGCAGTTCTTC; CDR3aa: CASSPTDRGYNEQFF
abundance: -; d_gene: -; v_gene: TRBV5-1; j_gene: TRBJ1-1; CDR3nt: TGCGCCAGCAGCCCCAGGGTGCACACTGAAGCTTTCTTT; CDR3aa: CASSPRVHTEAFF
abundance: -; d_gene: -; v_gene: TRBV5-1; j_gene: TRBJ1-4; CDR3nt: TGCGCCAGCAGCCGGAGGGGTCCCGATGAAAAACTGTTTTTT; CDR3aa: CASSRRGPDEKLFF
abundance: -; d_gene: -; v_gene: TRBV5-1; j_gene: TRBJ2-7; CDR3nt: TGCGCCAGCAGCTTGGCCTCGACAGGCTCAGGCTACGAGCAGTACTTC; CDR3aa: CASSLASTGSGYEQYF
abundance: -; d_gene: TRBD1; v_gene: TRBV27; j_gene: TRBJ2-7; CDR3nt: TGTGCCAGCAGTTTTCGGGACAGCTCCTACGAGCAGTACTTC; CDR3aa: CASSFRDSSYEQYF
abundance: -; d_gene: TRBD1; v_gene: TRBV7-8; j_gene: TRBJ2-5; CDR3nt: TGTGCCAGCAGCTTAGCGCTCGCGACAGGGGGCCAGACCCAGTACTTC; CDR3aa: CASSLALATGGQTQYF
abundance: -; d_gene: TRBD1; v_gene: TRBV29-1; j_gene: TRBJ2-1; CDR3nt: TGCAGCGTTGGGGGACAGGCCTACAATGAGCAGTTCTTC; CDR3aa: CSVGGQAYNEQFF
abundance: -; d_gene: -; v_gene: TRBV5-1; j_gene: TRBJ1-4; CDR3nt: TGCGCCAGCAGCTCAACCGGGACATATGAAAAACTGTTTTTT; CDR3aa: CASSSTGTYEKLFF
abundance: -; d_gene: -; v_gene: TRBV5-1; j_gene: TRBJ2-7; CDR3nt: TGCGCCAGCAGCTTGGACGCGGTCTACGAGCAGTACTTC; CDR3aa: CASSLDAVYEQYF
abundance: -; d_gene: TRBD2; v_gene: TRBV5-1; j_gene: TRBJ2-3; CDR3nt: TGCGCCAGCAGCTTCCGGGCTAGCGGGGGTCGAGTGGATACGCAGTATTTT; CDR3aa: CASSFRASGGRVDTQYF
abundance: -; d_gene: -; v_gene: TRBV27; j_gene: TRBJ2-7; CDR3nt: TGTGCCAGCAGTTGGTCTCGCAGGGGCTACGAGCAGTACTTC; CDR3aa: CASSWSRRGYEQYF
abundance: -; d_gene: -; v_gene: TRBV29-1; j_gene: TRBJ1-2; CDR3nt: TGCACCCATTCCCCCCCGGGGGGATGGTTTCTCTATGGCTACACCTTC; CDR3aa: CTHSPPGGWFLYGYTF
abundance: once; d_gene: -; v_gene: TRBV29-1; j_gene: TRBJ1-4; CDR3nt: TGCAGCGTGCTTGAACATGCAACTAATGAAAAACTGTTTTTT; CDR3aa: CSVLEHATNEKLFF
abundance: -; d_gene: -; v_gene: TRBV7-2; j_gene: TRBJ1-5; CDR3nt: TGTGCCAGCAGCGTACAGGGCAATCAGCCCCAGCATTTT; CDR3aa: CASSVQGNQPQHF
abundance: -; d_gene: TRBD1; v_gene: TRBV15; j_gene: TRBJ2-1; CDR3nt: TGTGCCACCAGCCTCAGTGGTTACAGGGGGCGAAGGAATGAGCAGTTCTTC; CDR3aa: CATSLSGYRGRRNEQFF
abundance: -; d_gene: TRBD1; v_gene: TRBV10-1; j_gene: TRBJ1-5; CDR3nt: TGCGCCAGCAGTGAGTCCAAGGACAGGGGGACTTACAATCAGCCCCAGCATTTT; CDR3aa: CASSESKDRGTYNQPQHF
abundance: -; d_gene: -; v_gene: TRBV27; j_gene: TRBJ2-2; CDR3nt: TGTGCCAGCAGTTTAGGAGCATTGTTCGCCGGGGAGCTGTTTTTT; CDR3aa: CASSLGALFAGELFF
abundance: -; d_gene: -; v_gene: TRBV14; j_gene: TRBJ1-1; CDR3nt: TGTGCCAGCAGCCAAGATCTTATCAGGGTAGTATCGGAAGCTTTCTTT; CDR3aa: CASSQDLIRVVSEAFF
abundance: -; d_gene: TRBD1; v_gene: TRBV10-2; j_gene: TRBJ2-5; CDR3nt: TGCGCCAGCATGGACAGGGGGCTGGGAGAGACCCAGTACTTC; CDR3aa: CASMDRGLGETQYF
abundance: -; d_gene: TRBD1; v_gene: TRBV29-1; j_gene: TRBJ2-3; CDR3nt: TGCAGCGTCGCAGGGGGCGCGGCCACAGATACGCAGTATTTT; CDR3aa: CSVAGGAATDTQYF
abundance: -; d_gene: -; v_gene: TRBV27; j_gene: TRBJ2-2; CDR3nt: TGTGCCAGCAGTTCACCGACTGTGTGGTTCGGTACGCTGTTTTTT; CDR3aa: CASSSPTVWFGTLFF
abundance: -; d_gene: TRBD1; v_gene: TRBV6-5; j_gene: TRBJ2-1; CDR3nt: TGTGCCAGCAGATTGGGACAGGGGGCCTACAATGAGCAGTTCTTC; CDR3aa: CASRLGQGAYNEQFF
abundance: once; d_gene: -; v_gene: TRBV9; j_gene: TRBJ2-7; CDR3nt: TGTGCCAGCAGCCCTTGGGTCGCCACAGGATCCGAGCAGTACTTC; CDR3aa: CASSPWVATGSEQYF
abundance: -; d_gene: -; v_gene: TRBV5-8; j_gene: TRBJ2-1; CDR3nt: TGTGCCAGCAGCGAGTCCACAGGGCGCTACAATGAGCAGTTCTTC; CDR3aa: CASSESTGRYNEQFF
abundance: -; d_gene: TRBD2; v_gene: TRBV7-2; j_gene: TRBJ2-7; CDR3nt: TGTGCCAGCAGCTTAGCAGGGACTAGCGGGGGGGCCGGCGACGAGCAGTACTTC; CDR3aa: CASSLAGTSGGAGDEQYF
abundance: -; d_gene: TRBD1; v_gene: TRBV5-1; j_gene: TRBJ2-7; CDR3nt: TGCGCCAGCAGCATAACAGGGGGTCCTACCTACGAGCAGTACTTC; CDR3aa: CASSITGGPTYEQYF
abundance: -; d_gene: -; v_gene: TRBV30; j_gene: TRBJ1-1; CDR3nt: TGTGCCTGGAGTAGGGACACTGGGAACACTGAAGCTTTCTTT; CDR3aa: CAWSRDTGNTEAFF
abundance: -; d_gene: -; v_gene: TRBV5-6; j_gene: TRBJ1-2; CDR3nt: TGTGCCAGCAGCTTGTATGGGAGTCGTGGCTACACCTTC; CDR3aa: CASSLYGSRGYTF
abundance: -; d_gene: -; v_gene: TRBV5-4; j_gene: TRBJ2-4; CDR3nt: TGTGCCAGCAGCTCCTCCGACAGGGCCAAAAACATTCAGTACTTC; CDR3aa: CASSSSDRAKNIQYF
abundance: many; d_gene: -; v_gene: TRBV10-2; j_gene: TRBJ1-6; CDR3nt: TGCGCCAGCAGCGTCTCGGAGTCTTCACCCCTCCACTTT; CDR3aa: CASSVSESSPLHF
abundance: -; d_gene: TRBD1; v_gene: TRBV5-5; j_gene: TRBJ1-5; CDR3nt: TGTGCCAGCAGCGATCTAGACAGGGGTTCCCATCAGCCCCAGCATTTT; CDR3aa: CASSDLDRGSHQPQHF
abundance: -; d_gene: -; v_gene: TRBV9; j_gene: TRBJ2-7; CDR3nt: TGTGCCAGCAGCGCTCGATTAACAAGCTACGAGCAGTACTTC; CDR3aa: CASSARLTSYEQYF
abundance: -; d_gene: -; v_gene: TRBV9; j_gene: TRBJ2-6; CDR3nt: TGTGCCAGCAGCGTAGGAGCAGGTTCCTCTGGGGCCAACGTCCTGACTTTC; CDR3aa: CASSVGAGSSGANVLTF
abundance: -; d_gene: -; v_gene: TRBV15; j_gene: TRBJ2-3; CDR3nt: TGTGCCACCAGCAGAGATATGATGGGGCCAGATACGCAGTATTTT; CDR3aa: CATSRDMMGPDTQYF
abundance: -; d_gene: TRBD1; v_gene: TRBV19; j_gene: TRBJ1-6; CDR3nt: TGTGCCAGTACAGGGGGCGACGTCTCCTCCCTCCACTTT; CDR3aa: CASTGGDVSSLHF
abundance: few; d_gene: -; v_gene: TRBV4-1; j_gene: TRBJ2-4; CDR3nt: TGCGCCAGCAGCCAAGACCTGCTCTCCGCGGCGGCCAAAAACATTCAGTACTTC; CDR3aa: CASSQDLLSAAAKNIQYF
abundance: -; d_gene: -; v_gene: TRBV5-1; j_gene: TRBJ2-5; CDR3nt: TGCGCCAGCAGCTTGGTTGTCAGCGTAGGGGGGACCCAGTACTTC; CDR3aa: CASSLVVSVGGTQYF
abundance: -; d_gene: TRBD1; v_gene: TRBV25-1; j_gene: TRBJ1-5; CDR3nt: TGTGCCAGCAGTGAAGGGGGGACAGGGGCGTATCAGCCCCAGCATTTT; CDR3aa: CASSEGGTGAYQPQHF
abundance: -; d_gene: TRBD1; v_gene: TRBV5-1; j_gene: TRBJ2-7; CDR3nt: TGCGCCAGCAGCCCCCGACAGGGAGCCTACGAGCAGTACTTC; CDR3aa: CASSPRQGAYEQYF
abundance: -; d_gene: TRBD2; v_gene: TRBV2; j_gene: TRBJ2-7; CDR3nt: TGTGCCAGCAGAGCGGGGGTTCTCTACGGCGAGCAGTACTTC; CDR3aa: CASRAGVLYGEQYF
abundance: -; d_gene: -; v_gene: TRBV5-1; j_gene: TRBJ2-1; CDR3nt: TGCGCCAGCAGCTTGCCAGGGTATGAGCAGTTCTTC; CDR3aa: CASSLPGYEQFF
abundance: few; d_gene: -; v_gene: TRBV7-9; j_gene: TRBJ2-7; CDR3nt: TGTGCCAGCAGCCCAGAAGTGGCTTCCTACGAGCAGTACTTC; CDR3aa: CASSPEVASYEQYF